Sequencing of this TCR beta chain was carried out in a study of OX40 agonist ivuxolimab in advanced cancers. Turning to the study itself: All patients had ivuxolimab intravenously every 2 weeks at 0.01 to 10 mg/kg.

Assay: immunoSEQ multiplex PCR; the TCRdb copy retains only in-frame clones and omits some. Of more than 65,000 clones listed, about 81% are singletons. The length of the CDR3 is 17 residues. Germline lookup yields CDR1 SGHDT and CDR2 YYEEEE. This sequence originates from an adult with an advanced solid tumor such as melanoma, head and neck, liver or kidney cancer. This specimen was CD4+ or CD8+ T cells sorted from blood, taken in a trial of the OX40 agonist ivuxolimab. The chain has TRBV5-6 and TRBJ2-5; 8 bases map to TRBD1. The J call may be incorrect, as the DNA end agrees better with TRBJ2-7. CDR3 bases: TGTGCCAGCAGCGGGAGGCCCGGGACAGGTGGCTCCTACGAGCAGTACTTC. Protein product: CASSGRPGTGGSYEQYF.